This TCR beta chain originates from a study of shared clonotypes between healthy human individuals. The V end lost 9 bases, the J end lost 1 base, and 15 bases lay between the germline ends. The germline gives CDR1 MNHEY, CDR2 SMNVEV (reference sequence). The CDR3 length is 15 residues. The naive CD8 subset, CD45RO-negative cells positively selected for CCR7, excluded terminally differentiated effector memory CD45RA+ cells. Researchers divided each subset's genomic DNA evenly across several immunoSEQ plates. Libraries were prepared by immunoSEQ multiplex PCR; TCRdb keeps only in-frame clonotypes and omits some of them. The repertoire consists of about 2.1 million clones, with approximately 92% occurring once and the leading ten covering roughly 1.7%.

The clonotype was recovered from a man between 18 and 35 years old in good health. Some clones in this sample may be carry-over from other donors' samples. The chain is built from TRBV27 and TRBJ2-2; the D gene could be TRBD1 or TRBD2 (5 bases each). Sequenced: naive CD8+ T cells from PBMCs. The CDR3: CARARERGNTGELFF. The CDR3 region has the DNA TGTGCCAGAGCCAGGGAGAGGGGGAACACCGGGGAGCTGTTTTTT.